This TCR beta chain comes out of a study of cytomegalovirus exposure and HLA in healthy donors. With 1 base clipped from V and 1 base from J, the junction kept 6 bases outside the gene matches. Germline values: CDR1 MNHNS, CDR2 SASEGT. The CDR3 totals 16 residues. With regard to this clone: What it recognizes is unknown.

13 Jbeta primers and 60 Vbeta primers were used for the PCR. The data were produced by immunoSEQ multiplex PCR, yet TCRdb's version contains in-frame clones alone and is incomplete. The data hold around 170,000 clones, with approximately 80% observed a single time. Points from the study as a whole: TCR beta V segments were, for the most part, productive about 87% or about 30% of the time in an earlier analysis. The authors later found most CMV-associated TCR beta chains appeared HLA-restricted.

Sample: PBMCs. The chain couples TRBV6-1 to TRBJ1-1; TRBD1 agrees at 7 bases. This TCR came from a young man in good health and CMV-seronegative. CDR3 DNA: TGTGCCAGCAGTGAAGGGAGGGGGCCTAGGAACACTGAAGCTTTCTTT. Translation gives CASSEGRGPRNTEAFF.